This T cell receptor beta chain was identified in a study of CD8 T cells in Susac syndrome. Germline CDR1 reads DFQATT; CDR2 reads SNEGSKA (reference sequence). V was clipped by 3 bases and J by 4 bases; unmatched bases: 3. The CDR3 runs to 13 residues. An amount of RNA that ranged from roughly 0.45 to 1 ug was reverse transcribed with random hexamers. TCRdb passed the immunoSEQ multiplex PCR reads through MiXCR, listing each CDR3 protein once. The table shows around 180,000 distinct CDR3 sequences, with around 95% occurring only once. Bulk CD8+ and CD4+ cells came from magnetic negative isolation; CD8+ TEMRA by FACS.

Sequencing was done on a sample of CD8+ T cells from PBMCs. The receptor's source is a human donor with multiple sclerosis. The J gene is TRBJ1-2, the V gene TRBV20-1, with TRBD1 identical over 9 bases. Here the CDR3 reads CSASPDRGYGYTF. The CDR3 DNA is TGCAGTGCTAGCCCGGACAGGGGCTATGGCTACACCTTC.